This T cell receptor beta chain was recorded in a study of CD8 T cells in ankylosing spondylitis. Unmatched junction bases numbered 7, after V lost 6 bases and J lost 2 bases. The CDR3 covers 14 residues. From germline, CDR1 is DFQATT and CDR2 SNEGSKA (reference sequence). Study results and limitations: There was reportedly significant enrichment of clones that were disease-linked in matched ankylosing spondylitis synovial fluid.

As the method for making TCR beta libraries, quantitative 5'-RACE with molecular barcodes was used. TCRdb reprocessed the 5' RACE reads with MiXCR, giving one entry per CDR3 protein. The sample consists of some 250,000 distinct CDR3 sequences, 8.6% of them appearing once. This clonotype was seen repeatedly, ten times or more. Its matching antigen is unknown. Sequencing input: blood, either unsorted or a sorted T cell fraction (not recorded which). The chain joins TRBV20-1 to TRBJ1-1; 9 bases match TRBD1. The sequence was collected from a male donor with ankylosing spondylitis or in good health (not recorded which). CDR3 in amino acids: CSASNRGHNTEAFF. The CDR3 DNA reads TGCAGTGCAAGTAACAGGGGGCATAACACTGAAGCTTTCTTT.